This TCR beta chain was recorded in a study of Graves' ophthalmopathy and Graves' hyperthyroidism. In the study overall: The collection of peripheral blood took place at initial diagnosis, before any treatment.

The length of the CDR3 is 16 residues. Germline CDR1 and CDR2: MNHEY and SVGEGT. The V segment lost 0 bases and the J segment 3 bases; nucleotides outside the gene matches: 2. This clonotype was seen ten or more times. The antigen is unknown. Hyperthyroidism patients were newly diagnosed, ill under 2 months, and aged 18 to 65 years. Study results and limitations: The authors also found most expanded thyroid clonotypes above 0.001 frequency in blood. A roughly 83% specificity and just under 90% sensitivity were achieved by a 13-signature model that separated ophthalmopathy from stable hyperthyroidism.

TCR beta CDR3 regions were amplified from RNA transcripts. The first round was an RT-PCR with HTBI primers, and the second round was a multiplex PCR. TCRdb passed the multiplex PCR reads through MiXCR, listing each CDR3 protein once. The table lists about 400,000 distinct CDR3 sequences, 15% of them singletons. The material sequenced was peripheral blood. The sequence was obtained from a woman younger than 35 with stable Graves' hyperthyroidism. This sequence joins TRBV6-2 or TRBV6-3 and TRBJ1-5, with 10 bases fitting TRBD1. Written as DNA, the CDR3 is TGTGCCAGCAGTTACTCGGGGACAGGGGTCAATCAGCCCCAGCATTTT. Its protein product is CASSYSGTGVNQPQHF.